Below, 16 T cell receptor beta chains from the same sample are listed, as sequenced in a study of blood T cells in healthy people across ages. Together with a sample-barcoded 5' primer, a J-beta primer mix was included in a second PCR lasting about 6 to 12 cycles. TCRdb used MiXCR to reprocess the 5' RACE reads, holding one entry per CDR3 protein. The sample lists hundreds of thousands of distinct CDR3 sequences; roughly 35% were seen once. Sequencing used blood. The receptors originated from a man aged 18 to 29 in good health.

The chain links TRBV6-5 to TRBJ2-6, with 8 nucleotides matching TRBD2. There are 17 residues in the CDR3. Trimming at V came to 4 bases and at J to 3 bases, leaving 8 bases not matched to a gene. The germline V gene encodes CDR1 MNHEY and CDR2 SVGAGI. CDR3 sequence: CASSSPRGAVGANVLTF. The CDR3 DNA sequence: TGTGCCAGCAGTTCCCCGCGGGGGGCTGTTGGGGCCAACGTCCTGACTTTC.

This clonotype appeared a few times. This chain links TRBV7-2 with TRBJ1-6; D remains unclear. This CDR3 has 13 residues. V was pared by 6 bases and J by 9 bases, with 12 bases between. Germline CDR1 and CDR2: SGHTA and FQGNSA. CDR3 DNA sequence: TGTGCCAGCAGACCCGATTGGGGTTCACCCCTCCACTTT. It yields the protein CASRPDWGSPLHF.

This clonotype has more than one count but fewer than ten. This chain uses TRBV4-2 with TRBJ1-5; the D is unclear. The CDR3 consists of 14 residues. Per the germline V gene, CDR1 is LGHNA and CDR2 is YNFKEQ. The germline V and J ends were trimmed by 1 base and 3 bases, with 7 bases remaining between them. The CDR3 sequence: CASSQGGYNQPQHF. The CDR3 DNA reads TGTGCCAGCAGCCAAGGGGGTTACAATCAGCCCCAGCATTTT.

This clonotype was detected a few times. V usage is TRBV7-3 and J usage is TRBJ2-3; TRBD1 matches at 7 bases. The germline gives CDR1 SGHTA, CDR2 FQGTGA. J lost 14 bases, V lost 5 bases, and 10 bases had no gene match. The CDR3 sequence is 12 residues long. This CDR3 is CASSETGKGRYF. DNA of the CDR3: TGTGCCAGCAGCGAGACAGGGAAGGGGCGGTATTTT.

There are a few counts of this clonotype. This chain links TRBV6-6 with TRBJ1-2; D is possibly TRBD1 (5 bases). The length of the CDR3 is 17 residues. Germline CDR1 reads MNHNY; CDR2 reads SVGAGI (reference sequence). With 0 bases removed from V and 1 base from J, the gap between germline ends came to 15 bases. CDR3 DNA: TGTGCCAGCAGTTACTCGATAATCGGCCAGGGTAACTATGGCTACACCTTC. Translating gives CASSYSIIGQGNYGYTF.

Note on this clonotype: A much larger clone lies a single base off, so this may be a read error. This chain uses TRBV12-3 or TRBV12-4 with TRBJ1-2; TRBD1 might be the D (5 bases). The CDR3 spans 17 residues. Trimming cost V 7 bases and J 4 bases, with 25 bases left between them. CDR3 nucleotides: TGTGCCAGCAAAAAACAGGAGGCTGGGTCTTCTAGCTATGGCTACACCTTC. Protein: CASKKQEAGSSSYGYTF.

This sequence joins TRBV15 and TRBJ1-5; 7 nucleotides align to TRBD1. The CDR3 is 15 amino acids. J lost 5 bases, V lost 0 bases, and 4 bases had no gene match. Germline assignment: CDR1 LNHNV and CDR2 YYDKDF (reference sequence). The CDR3 loop reads CATSRDRDRDQPQHF. The CDR3 DNA follows: TGTGCCACCAGCAGAGATCGGGACAGAGATCAGCCCCAGCATTTT.

There are a few counts of this clonotype. The chain joins TRBV6-5 to TRBJ2-4; D unclear. Trimming left V 0 bases short and J 6 bases short, with 9 bases between. This CDR3 contains 14 residues. Per the germline V gene, CDR1 is MNHEY and CDR2 is SVGAGI. The CDR3 sequence is CASSYSKLGNIQYF. For the CDR3, the DNA is TGTGCCAGCAGTTACTCGAAACTGGGAAACATTCAGTACTTC.

Of note for this clonotype: Just one base apart from a much larger clone, this may be a read error. The CDR3 nucleotides are TGTGCCAGCAGTGCCGGACAGCTAAACATTCAGTACTTC. It yields the protein CASSAGQLNIQYF. The chain carries TRBV12-3 or TRBV12-4 and TRBJ2-4; possibly TRBD1 for D (6 bases). The CDR3 is made up of 13 amino acids. The germline V and J ends were trimmed by 5 bases and 6 bases, with 11 bases remaining between them.

V gene TRBV6-2 or TRBV6-3 combines with J gene TRBJ2-1; 10 positions match TRBD2. The CDR3 runs 15 residues. In germline, CDR1 is MNHEY, CDR2 SVGEGT. V lost 7 bases, J lost 3 bases, and 6 bases stayed unmatched. CDR3 loop: CASTLSGGGYNEQFF. The CDR3 bases are TGTGCCAGCACCCTGAGCGGGGGGGGCTACAATGAGCAGTTCTTC.

V gene TRBV20-1 combines with J gene TRBJ2-5, with 7 positions matching TRBD1. Matching the DNA end better, TRBJ2-7 makes the J call doubtful. This CDR3 spans 13 amino acids. Germline V gives CDR1 DFQATT, CDR2 SNEGSKA (reference sequence). The CDR3 loop is CSASPTGAYEQYF. The CDR3, as DNA: TGCAGTGCTTCTCCCACAGGGGCCTACGAGCAGTACTTC.

V usage is TRBV6-5 and J usage is TRBJ1-2; 7 nucleotides align to TRBD1. The CDR3 totals 15 residues. The J segment lost 3 bases and the V segment lost 7 bases, leaving 11 bases of the junction unmatched. The V gene's germline CDR1 is MNHEY and CDR2 SVGAGI. The CDR3: CASTLLPGGDYGYTF. Written as DNA, the CDR3 is TGTGCCAGCACTCTACTCCCAGGGGGGGACTATGGCTACACCTTC.

About this clonotype itself: This clone may be a read error of a much larger clone one base away. The chain couples TRBV10-3 to TRBJ1-4; D is undetermined. There are 18 residues in the CDR3. CDR1 ENHRY and CDR2 SYGVKD come from the germline V gene. The CDR3 loop reads CAVSKTGQVGRGVEKLFF. The CDR3 DNA reads as TGTGCCGTCAGTAAGACGGGCCAGGTCGGGCGAGGAGTTGAAAAACTGTTTTTT.

The chain has TRBV10-3 and TRBJ2-7; perhaps D is TRBD1 or TRBD2 (5 bases each). The germline V gene has CDR1 ENHRY and CDR2 SYGVKD. The V end lost 6 bases, the J end lost 7 bases, and 19 bases lay between the germline ends. The CDR3 has 14 amino acids. The CDR3 is CAIRPRGRPREQYF. The DNA of the CDR3 is TGTGCCATCAGACCACGGGGACGACCTCGGGAGCAGTACTTC.

The gene calls are TRBV7-2 and TRBJ1-2; TRBD1 matches at 9 bases. Germline CDR1 SGHTA, CDR2 FQGNSA. V lost 4 bases and J lost 8; bases outside the gene matches: 5. The CDR3 runs 13 residues. CDR3 bases: TGTGCCAGCAGCTCGGACAGGGGATGGGGCTACACCTTC. The encoded protein is CASSSDRGWGYTF.

The rearrangement links TRBV7-9 to TRBJ2-3, with 7 bases that match TRBD1. The CDR3 covers 14 residues. Germline CDR1 is SEHNR and CDR2 is FQNEAQ (reference sequence). Trimming took 5 bases from V and 4 from J; bases not matched to a gene: 6. The CDR3 DNA is TGTGCCAGCAGCCCAGGGACAGCCCCAGATACGCAGTATTTT. Translation gives CASSPGTAPDTQYF.